This record looks at one T cell receptor beta chain sequence and its context. This record comes from a study of blood T cell repertoires in COVID-19. Across the study: Sources were T cells, B-cell-depleted T cells, or PBMCs; the material itself was cDNA or gDNA.

Profiling relied on immunoSEQ multiplex PCR, and the TCRdb table lists in-frame clones only, not all of them. The sample lists about 240,000 clones, approximately 83% occurring once. With V trimmed by 4 bases and J by 6 bases, 7 bases remained unmatched. Germline V gene lookup returns CDR1 SEHNR and CDR2 FQNEAQ (reference sequence). The CDR3 runs 15 residues. This clonotype was sampled from a woman in her thirties or forties with acute COVID-19. Sequenced material: PBMCs or T cells enriched from blood (not recorded which). The chain joins TRBV7-9 to TRBJ1-4; 8 bases fit TRBD1. The CDR3 reads CASSYHRGGDEKLFF. Here the CDR3 DNA reads TGTGCCAGCAGCTACCACAGGGGGGGGGATGAAAAACTGTTTTTT.